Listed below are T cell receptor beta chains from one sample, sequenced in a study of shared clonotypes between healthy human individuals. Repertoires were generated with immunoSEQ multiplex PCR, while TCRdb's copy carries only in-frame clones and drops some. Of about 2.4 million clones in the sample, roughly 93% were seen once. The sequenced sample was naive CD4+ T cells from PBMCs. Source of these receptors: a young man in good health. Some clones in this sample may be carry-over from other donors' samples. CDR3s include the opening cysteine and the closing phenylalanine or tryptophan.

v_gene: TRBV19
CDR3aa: CAVRPGSLWQYF

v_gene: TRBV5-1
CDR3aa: CASSYSGDQETQYF

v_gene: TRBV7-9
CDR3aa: CASSLGHRLNEQFF

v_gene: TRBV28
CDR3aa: CASNTPGQGRYF

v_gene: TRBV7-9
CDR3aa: CASSLVEAGGETQYF

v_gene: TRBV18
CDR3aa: CASSPRARDEQFF

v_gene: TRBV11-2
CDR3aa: CASSFSSGRETQYF

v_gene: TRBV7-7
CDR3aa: CASSSDRQETQYF

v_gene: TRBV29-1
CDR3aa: CSASSGVAKNIQYF

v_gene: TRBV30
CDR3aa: CAWSPTGIGEQYF

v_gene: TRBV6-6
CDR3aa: CASTKESWGNSPLHF

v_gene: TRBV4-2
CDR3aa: CASSQARAGSTDTQYF

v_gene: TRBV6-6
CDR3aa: CASSYSSGIGGEKLFF

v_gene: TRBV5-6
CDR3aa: CASSLRGGQFFQPQHF